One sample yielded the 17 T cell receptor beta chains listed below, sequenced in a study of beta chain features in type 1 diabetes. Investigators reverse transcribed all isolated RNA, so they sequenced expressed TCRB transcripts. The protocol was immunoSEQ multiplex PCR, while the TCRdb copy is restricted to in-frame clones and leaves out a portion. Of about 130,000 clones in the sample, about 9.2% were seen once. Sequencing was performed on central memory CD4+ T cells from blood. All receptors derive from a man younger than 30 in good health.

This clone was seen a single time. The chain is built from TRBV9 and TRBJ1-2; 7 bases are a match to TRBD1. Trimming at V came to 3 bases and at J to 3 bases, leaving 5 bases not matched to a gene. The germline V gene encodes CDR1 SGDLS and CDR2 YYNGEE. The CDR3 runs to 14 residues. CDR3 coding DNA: TGTGCCAGCAGCGGAGACAGGGCAGACTATGGCTACACCTTC. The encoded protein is CASSGDRADYGYTF.

The CDR3 DNA reads as TGCGCCAGCAGCCAAGCACAGCTCCAAGAGACCCAGTACTTC. This codes for CASSQAQLQETQYF. This chain links TRBV4-1 with TRBJ2-5; D uncertain. Trimming cost V 1 base and J 1 base, with 7 bases left between them. The CDR3 contains 14 residues. Per germline, CDR1 MGHRA and CDR2 YSYEKL.

CDR3: CASSDGSKRGAGELFF. Written as DNA, the CDR3 is TGTGCCAGCAGTGACGGTAGCAAGAGAGGCGCCGGGGAGCTGTTTTTT. The V call is TRBV6-1, the J call TRBJ2-2, with D unresolved. Germline assignment: CDR1 MNHNS and CDR2 SASEGT. Deletions cut 3 bases from V and 6 bases from J, with 17 bases between. This CDR3 is 16 amino acids long.

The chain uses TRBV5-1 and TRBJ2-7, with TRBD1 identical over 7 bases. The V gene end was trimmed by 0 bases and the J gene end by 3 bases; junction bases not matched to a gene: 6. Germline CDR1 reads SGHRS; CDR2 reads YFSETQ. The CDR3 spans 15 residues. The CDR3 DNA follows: TGCGCCAGCAGCTTGGTGCAGGGGGAATTCTACGAGCAGTACTTC. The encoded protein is CASSLVQGEFYEQYF. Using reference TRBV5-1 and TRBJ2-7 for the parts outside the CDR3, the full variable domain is KAGVTQTPRYLIKTRGQQVTLSCSPISGHRSVSWYQQTPGQGLQFLFEYFSETQRNKGNFPGRFSGRQFSNSRSEMNVSTLELGDSALYLCASSLVQGEFYEQYFGPGTRLTVT.

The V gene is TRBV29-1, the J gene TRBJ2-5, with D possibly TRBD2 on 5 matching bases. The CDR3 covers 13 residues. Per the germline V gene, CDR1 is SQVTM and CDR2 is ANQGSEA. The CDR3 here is CSLRASSQETQYF. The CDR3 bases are TGCAGTCTTAGGGCTAGCAGCCAAGAGACCCAGTACTTC.

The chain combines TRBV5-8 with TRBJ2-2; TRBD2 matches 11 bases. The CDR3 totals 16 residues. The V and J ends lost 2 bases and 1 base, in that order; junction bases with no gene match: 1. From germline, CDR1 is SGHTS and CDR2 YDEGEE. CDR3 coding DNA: TGTGCCAGCAGCTTCACTAGCGGGAGGAACACCGGGGAGCTGTTTTTT. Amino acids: CASSFTSGRNTGELFF.

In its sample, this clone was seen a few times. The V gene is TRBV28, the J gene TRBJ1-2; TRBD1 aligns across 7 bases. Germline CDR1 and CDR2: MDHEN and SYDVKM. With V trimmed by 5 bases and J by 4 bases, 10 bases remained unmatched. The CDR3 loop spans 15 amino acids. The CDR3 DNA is TGTGCCAGCAGTCCCCCCAGGACAGGAGCCTATGGCTACACCTTC. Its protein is CASSPPRTGAYGYTF.

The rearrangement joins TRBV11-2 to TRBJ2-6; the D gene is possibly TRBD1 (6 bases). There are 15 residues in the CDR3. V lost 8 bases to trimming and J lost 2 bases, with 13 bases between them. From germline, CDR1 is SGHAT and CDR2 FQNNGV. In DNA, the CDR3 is TGTGCCAGCGGAAAACAGGGCCCTGGGGCCAACGTCCTGACTTTC. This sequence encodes CASGKQGPGANVLTF.

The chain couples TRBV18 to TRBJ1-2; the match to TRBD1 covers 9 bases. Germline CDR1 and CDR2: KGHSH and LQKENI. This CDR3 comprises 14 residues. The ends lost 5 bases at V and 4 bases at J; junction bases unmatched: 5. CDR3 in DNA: TGTGCCAGCTCAGGGACAGGGAACGGCTATGGCTACACCTTC. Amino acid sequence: CASSGTGNGYGYTF.

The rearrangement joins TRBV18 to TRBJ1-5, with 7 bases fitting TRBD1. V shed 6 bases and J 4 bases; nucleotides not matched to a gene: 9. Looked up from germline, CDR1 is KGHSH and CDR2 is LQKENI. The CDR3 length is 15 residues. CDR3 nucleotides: TGTGCCAGCTCGGAGATCTCAGGGGGGAATCAGCCCCAGCATTTT. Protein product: CASSEISGGNQPQHF.

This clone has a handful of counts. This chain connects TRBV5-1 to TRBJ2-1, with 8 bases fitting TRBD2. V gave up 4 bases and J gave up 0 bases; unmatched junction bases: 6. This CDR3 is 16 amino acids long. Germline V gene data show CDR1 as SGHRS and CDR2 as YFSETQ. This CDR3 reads CASSRLAGSSYNEQFF. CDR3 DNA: TGCGCCAGCAGCCGATTAGCGGGGAGCTCCTACAATGAGCAGTTCTTC.

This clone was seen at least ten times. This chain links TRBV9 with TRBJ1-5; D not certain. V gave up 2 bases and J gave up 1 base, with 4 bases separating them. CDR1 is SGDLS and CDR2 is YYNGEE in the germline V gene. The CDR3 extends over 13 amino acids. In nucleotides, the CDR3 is TGTGCCAGCAGCGTCTCCAGCAATCAGCCCCAGCATTTT. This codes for CASSVSSNQPQHF.

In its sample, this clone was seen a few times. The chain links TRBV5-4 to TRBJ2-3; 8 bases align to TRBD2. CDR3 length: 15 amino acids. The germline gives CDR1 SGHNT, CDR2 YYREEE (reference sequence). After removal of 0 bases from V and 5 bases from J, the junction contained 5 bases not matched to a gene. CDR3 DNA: TGTGCCAGCAGCTTGGCAGCGGGGGTTCTAGATACGCAGTATTTT. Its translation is CASSLAAGVLDTQYF.

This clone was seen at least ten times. In DNA, the CDR3 is TGCAGCGCTACCTCCGGGGGGGCCTACGAGCAGTACTTC. This sequence encodes CSATSGGAYEQYF. The gene calls are TRBV29-1 and TRBJ2-7; TRBD2 matches at 8 bases. The CDR3 spans 13 residues. With V trimmed by 7 bases and J by 2 bases, 7 bases remained unmatched. Germline V CDR1 and CDR2: SQVTM, ANQGSEA.

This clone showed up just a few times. CDR3 region: CASSIGQGIRELFF. The CDR3 DNA reads TGTGCCAGCAGTATCGGACAGGGTATACGGGAGCTGTTTTTT. This rearrangement joins TRBV27 to TRBJ2-2; TRBD1 matches at 8 bases. The V gene's germline CDR1 is MNHEY and CDR2 SMNVEV (reference sequence). This CDR3 contains 14 residues. The V segment lost 5 bases and the J segment 9 bases; nucleotides outside the gene matches: 8.

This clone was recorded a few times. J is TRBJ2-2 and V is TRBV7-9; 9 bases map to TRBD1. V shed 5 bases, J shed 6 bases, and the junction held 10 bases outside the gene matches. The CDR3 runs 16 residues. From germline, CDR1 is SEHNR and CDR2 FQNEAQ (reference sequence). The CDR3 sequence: CASSLQPGQGSGELFF. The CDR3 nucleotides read TGTGCCAGCAGCCTCCAACCGGGACAGGGTTCCGGGGAGCTGTTTTTT.

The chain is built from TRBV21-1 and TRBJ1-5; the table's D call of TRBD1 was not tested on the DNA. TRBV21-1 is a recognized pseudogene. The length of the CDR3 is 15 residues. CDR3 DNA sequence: TGTGCCAGCAGCATCGGGCAGGGAATGAATCAGCCCCAGCATTTT. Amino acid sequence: CASSIGQGMNQPQHF.